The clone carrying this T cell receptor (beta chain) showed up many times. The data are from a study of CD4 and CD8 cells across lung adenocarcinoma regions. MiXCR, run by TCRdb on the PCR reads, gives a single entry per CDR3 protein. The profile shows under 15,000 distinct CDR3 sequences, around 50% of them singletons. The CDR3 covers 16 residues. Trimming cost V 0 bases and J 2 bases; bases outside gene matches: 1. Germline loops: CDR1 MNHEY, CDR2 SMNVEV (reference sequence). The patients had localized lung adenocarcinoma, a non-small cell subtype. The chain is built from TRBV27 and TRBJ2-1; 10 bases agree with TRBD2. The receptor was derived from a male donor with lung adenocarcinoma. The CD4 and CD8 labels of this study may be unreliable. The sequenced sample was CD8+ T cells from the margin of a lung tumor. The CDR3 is CASSLSSGRAYNEQFF. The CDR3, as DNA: TGTGCCAGCAGTTTATCGAGCGGGAGGGCCTACAATGAGCAGTTCTTC.